Presented here are 8 T cell receptor beta chains from one specimen sequenced in a study of graft-versus-host responses after intestinal transplantation listed by TCRdb under 2021. This sample's time point label indicates: cells obtained before transplantation from donor or recipient. For these TCRs, the target antigens are not known. Libraries came from the immunoSEQ multiplex PCR assay. Imported from immuneACCESS, the table was reduced by TCRdb to in-frame sequences with V and J called. These copies leave out some clones; in studies compared against another copy, an unresolved V gene accounts for under half, and the cause of the remainder is not known. The sample records 25,000 or so clones, roughly 82% of which are singletons. 0.7% of the sample is in the top ten clones. The starting material was unstimulated CD4+ T cells sorted from spleen or lymph node cells, obtained before intestinal transplant. The source is a human donor who received an intestinal transplant.

V gene TRBV12-5 combines with J gene TRBJ1-5, with 8 bases aligning to TRBD1. The V and J ends lost 3 bases and 6 bases, in that order; junction bases with no gene match: 4. The CDR3 contains 14 residues. Germline loops: CDR1 LGHNT, CDR2 FRNRAP. Here the CDR3 DNA reads TGTGCTAGTGGTTTTGACAGGGGCGGTCAGCCCCAGCATTTT. Translated: CASGFDRGGQPQHF.

The V and J genes are TRBV21-1 and TRBJ2-5; the DNA was not compared with TRBD2, the D call given in the table. The end of the DNA is better explained by TRBJ2-7, so the J call may be wrong. TRBV21-1 represents a pseudogene. The CDR3 is made up of 15 amino acids. The CDR3 sequence is CASSKKPPTSYEQYF. The CDR3 DNA is TGTGCCAGCAGCAAAAAACCCCCGACTAGCTACGAGCAGTACTTC.

This clone was counted a few times. The CDR3 nucleotides are TGCGCCAGCAGCTTGTTAGCGGGAGGGTCCTGGCCGGGGGCCCAGTACTTC. It yields the protein CASSLLAGGSWPGAQYF. The rearrangement links TRBV5-1 to TRBJ2-5; TRBD2 aligns across 11 bases. The CDR3 runs to 17 residues. The ends lost 1 base at V and 9 bases at J; junction bases unmatched: 14. Germline V gene lookup returns CDR1 SGHRS and CDR2 YFSETQ.

The genes are TRBV7-2 and TRBJ2-7; D uncertain. CDR3 length equals 13 residues. Trimming pared 3 bases from V and 3 bases from J, leaving 9 bases between. CDR1 and CDR2 from the germline V gene are SGHTA and FQGNSA. The CDR3 bases are TGTGCCAGCAGCTTTGGGATAATCTACGAGCAGTACTTC. Translation gives CASSFGIIYEQYF. Complete variable domain (other parts from reference TRBV7-2 and TRBJ2-7): GAGVSQSPSNKVTEKGKDVELRCDPISGHTALYWYRQSLGQGLEFLIYFQGNSAPDKSGLPSDRFSAERTGGSVSTLTIQRTQQEDSAVYLCASSFGIIYEQYFGPGTRLTVT.

This clone was seen a handful of times. This sample also contains other DNA sequences that code for the same CDR3. The gene calls are TRBV5-5 and TRBJ2-2; no clear D. The CDR3 contains 14 residues. Deletions cut 2 bases from V and 1 base from J, with 6 bases between. Germline CDR1 reads SGHKS; CDR2 reads YYEKEE (reference sequence). The CDR3 loop is CASSFLQNTGELFF. As DNA, the CDR3 is TGTGCCAGCAGCTTTTTACAGAACACCGGGGAGCTGTTTTTT.

The chain recombines TRBV4-1 with TRBJ1-1; a possible D gene is TRBD1 (6 bases). CDR1 MGHRA and CDR2 YSYEKL come from the germline V gene. The CDR3 loop spans 15 amino acids. The V gene lost 3 bases and the J gene lost 3 bases, with 14 bases spanning the gap. CDR3 residues: CASSHLTGWHTEAFF. As DNA, the CDR3 is TGCGCCAGCAGCCACTTGACAGGCTGGCACACTGAAGCTTTCTTT.

DNA of the CDR3: TGTGCCATCAGTGCCCAGGGGAGCAATCAGCCCCAGCATTTT. Protein sequence: CAISAQGSNQPQHF. This chain joins TRBV10-3 and TRBJ1-5; possibly TRBD1 for D (6 bases). The CDR3 is 14 amino acids. Germline values: CDR1 ENHRY, CDR2 SYGVKD. Trimming shortened V by 4 bases and J by 1 base, and 8 bases separated the two germline ends.

Note on this clone: Germline is not matched at one junction end, which may reflect a read error. The chain links TRBV27 to TRBJ1-6; 9 nucleotides match TRBD1. The CDR3 loop spans 15 amino acids. Germline-derived CDR1 and CDR2 are MNHEY and SMNVEV (reference sequence). DNA for the CDR3: TGTGTCAGCAGTTCGAAGGGGGGGACAGGGCCACCCCTCCACTTT. This gives the protein CVSSSKGGTGPPLHF.